The entry below gives a single TCR beta chain sequence along with its context. The sample holds many counts of this clonotype. Its antigen remains undetermined. Per-base quality was not reported, and no clone a single base away is much larger than it. The healthy controls were volunteers from a blood bank in Maryland, USA. For the unsorted PBMC libraries, 2 million PBMCs were stored in RNAlater at -80 degrees C until RNA extraction and were used to generate the libraries. Peripheral blood underwent Ficoll-Hypaque density gradient centrifugation to isolate PBMCs, which were then cryopreserved in liquid nitrogen. The data were taken from a study of neurological immune-mediated disorders (dated by TCRdb to between 2018 and 2020). Turning to the overall study: Peripheral blood TCR-beta repertoires from patients with HTLV-I-associated myelopathy (HAM/TSP), patients with multiple sclerosis, and healthy controls were compared in the study using UMI-based sequencing. Alongside PBMC samples, the set of some 98 TCR-beta libraries contained longitudinal samples, technical triplicates, and paired CD4+ and CD8+ T-cell subsets that had been sorted. The cohort comprised about 71 subjects: 14 HAM/TSP patients, approximately 34 multiple sclerosis patients and around 20 healthy controls.

cDNA was synthesized by template-switch 5'RACE using a primer carrying a 10-nucleotide random unique molecular identifier by which each TCR transcript was tagged. Over 180 million TCR-beta sequences, covering 15-18 subjects, were produced in each sequencing run. The RNeasy kit was used to extract total RNA. Using the KAPA Real-time Library Amplification kit, TCR-beta VDJ regions were amplified with primers for the TCR constant region and the 5'RACE anchor. Sample indexes and Illumina adaptors were added in a first PCR, after which library yield was increased in a second PCR. After Ampure bead purification, the roughly 650 bp TCR product was size-selected on a 2% E-gel SizeSelection system. Before pooling, library quality was assessed on a Bioanalyzer, concentration was determined with Qubit, and library quantification was performed with the Kapa Library Quantification kit. Libraries were sequenced paired-end 2 x 150 bp on an Illumina HiSeq 2500. To increase sequence diversity, roughly 24-32% phiX was spiked into each library pool. Under the source paper's analysis protocol: The UMI-based MiGEC pipeline processed quality-filtered reads and removed over 75% of raw TCR sequences during error correction. VDJ genes were aligned to IMGT germline references, and each clonotype was defined by a unique CDR3 amino acid sequence together with V-J genes. Clonal expansion, Shannon diversity and CDR3 relatedness were evaluated with VDJtools (CalcPairwiseDistances, ClusterSamples), while phylogenetic trees were built in CLCbio workbench. Expanded clones were defined as having at least 8 unique UMIs, based on coefficient-of-variation modelling across technical triplicates. TCRdb reworked the public reads: Q25 trimming with fastp, MiXCR clone assembly, productive beta chains retained. When rows share a CDR3 protein, they turn into one entry using the most common DNA and genes. The V and J calls were not made by the authors but by TCRdb's processing. The sample table holds 30,000 or so distinct CDR3 sequences, of which about 16% were seen once. Around a quarter of the sample rests with the top ten.

For CDR1 and CDR2, the germline V gene (reference sequence) lists LNHNV and YYDKDF. V is cut by 6 bases and J by 5 bases, and the space between the germline ends is 18 bases. The CDR3 starts with the cysteine, ends with the phenylalanine, and has 15 residues. The only DNA kept is the CDR3, 45 bases in frame from the first base. Beyond this particular receptor, the publication reports: No identical CDR3 amino acid sequences were shared among expanded clones across subjects, suggesting private TCR-beta repertoires in all groups. The highest TCR clonal expansion was observed in HAM/TSP patients, whereas the lowest was observed in MS patients, even when compared with healthy controls.

The chain employs TRBV15 and TRBJ2-3; TRBD2 might be the D gene, on 5 matching bases. Source material: PBMCs. The clonotype originates from a man between 70 and 80 years old in good health. At the DNA level, the sequence is TGTGCCACCAGGGGAGTCGGGGTTCGGGGAGATACGCAGTATTTT. It encodes CATRGVGVRGDTQYF.